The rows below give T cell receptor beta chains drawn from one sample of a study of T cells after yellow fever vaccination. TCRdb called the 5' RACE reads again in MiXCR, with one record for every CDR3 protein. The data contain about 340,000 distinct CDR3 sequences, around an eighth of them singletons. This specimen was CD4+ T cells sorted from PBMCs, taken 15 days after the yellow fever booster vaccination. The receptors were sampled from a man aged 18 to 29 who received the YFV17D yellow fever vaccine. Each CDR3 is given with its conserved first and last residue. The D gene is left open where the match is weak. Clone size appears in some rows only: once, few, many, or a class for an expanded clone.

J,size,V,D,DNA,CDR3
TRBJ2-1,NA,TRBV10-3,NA,TGTGCCGTTCGTTTGGGGGCAGGGGAGCAGTTCTTC,CAVRLGAGEQFF
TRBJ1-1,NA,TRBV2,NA,TGTGCCAGCACCTTAACAGGGATCCGAATGGATTTCTTT,CASTLTGIRMDFF
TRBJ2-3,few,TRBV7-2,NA,TGTGCCAGCAGCTTATTAGACGGGAGCACAGATACGCAGTATTTT,CASSLLDGSTDTQYF
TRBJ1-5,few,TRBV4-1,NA,TGCGCCAGCAGCCAAGCTCGGCGGCTTAGCAATCAGCCCCAGCATTTT,CASSQARRLSNQPQHF
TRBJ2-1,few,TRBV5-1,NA,TGCGCCAGCAGCTTGGCGGCAACTGAGCAGTTCTTC,CASSLAATEQFF
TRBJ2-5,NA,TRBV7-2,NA,TGTGCCAGCAGCTTCTCGGGGCGGCAAGAGACCCAGTACTTC,CASSFSGRQETQYF
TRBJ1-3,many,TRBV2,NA,TGTGCCAGCAGTGAGTTGGCCGACACCATATATTTT,CASSELADTIYF
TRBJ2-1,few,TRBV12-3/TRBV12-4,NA,TGTGCCAGCAGTTTAGCCATATCGGGTAGGCAAGGTTACAATGAGCAGTTCTTC,CASSLAISGRQGYNEQFF
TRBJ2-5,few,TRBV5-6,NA,TGTGCCAGCAGCAACAGCCCACAGGGCCAAGAGACCCAGTACTTC,CASSNSPQGQETQYF
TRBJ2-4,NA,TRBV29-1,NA,TGCAGCGTTGAAGGTTTGGGGGGAAACATTCAGTACTTC,CSVEGLGGNIQYF
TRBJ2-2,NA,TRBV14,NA,TGTGCCAGCAGCCAAGTTAGTGGACGACGGAACACCGGGGAGCTGTTTTTT,CASSQVSGRRNTGELFF
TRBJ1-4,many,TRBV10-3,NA,TGTGCCATCAGTGAGCCGCGTGAGGAAAAACTGTTTTTT,CAISEPREEKLFF
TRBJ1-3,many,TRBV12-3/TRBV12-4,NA,TGTGCCAGCACCAACTCTGGAAACACCATATATTTT,CASTNSGNTIYF
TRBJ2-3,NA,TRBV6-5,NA,TGTGCCAGCAGTCCCTTAGGGACAGATACGCAGTATTTT,CASSPLGTDTQYF
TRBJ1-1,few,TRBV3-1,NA,TGTGCCAGCAGCCAAGGCGGCGACATCCCAACTGAAGCTTTCTTT,CASSQGGDIPTEAFF
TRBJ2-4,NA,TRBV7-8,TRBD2,TGTGCCAGCAGCTTGGTAGCGGGGCCCTTAGCCAAAAACATTCAGTACTTC,CASSLVAGPLAKNIQYF
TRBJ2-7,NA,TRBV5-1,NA,TGCGCCAGCCACTGGGGACAAAGCTCCTACGAGCAGTACTTC,CASHWGQSSYEQYF
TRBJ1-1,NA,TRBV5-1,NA,TGCGCCAGCAGCCCGCACGGAAGACAGAGCAACACTGAAGCTTTCTTT,CASSPHGRQSNTEAFF
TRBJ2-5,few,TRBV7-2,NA,TGTGCCAGCAGCCGACAGGGAGGGAGAGAGACCCAGTACTTC,CASSRQGGRETQYF
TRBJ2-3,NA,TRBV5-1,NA,TGCGCCAGCAGCCAATTCCGGGGGTACACAGATACGCAGTATTTT,CASSQFRGYTDTQYF
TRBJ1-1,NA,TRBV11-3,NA,TGTGCCAGCAGCCGTGGGGGGCGGGCTGAAGCTTTCTTT,CASSRGGRAEAFF
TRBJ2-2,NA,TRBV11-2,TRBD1,TGTGCCAGCAGCTACCCCGACAGGGGGCGCTACACCGGGGAGCTGTTTTTT,CASSYPDRGRYTGELFF
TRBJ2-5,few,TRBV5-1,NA,TGCGCCAGCAGCTGGCGGACAGGGAGGGCTTGGGAGACCCAGTACTTC,CASSWRTGRAWETQYF
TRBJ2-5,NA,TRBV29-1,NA,TGCAGCGTTGAGGACCAGGTGGAGACCCAGTACTTC,CSVEDQVETQYF
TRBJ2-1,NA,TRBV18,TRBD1,TGTGCCAGCTCAGCGCAGGCAGGGGGCTGGGATGAGCAGTTCTTC,CASSAQAGGWDEQFF
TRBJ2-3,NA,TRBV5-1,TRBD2,TGCGCCAGCAGCTCGAGCGGGGCTGGAGATACGCAGTATTTT,CASSSSGAGDTQYF